Following are 24 T cell receptor beta chains from one sample sequenced in a study of blood T cell repertoires in COVID-19. TCRdb's copy holds only in-frame clones and misses some; the assay was immunoSEQ multiplex PCR. The profile covers more than 250,000 clones, with around 88% appearing a single time and approximately 1.5% taken by the ten largest. Sequencing was performed on peripheral blood. These receptors were collected from a woman in her forties or fifties with acute or convalescent COVID-19.

The chain has TRBV19 and TRBJ1-1, with a weak D call TRBD1 (6 bases). The CDR3 runs to 16 residues. The V gene's germline CDR1 is LNHDA and CDR2 SQIVND (reference sequence). Trimming took off 0 bases at V and 0 bases at J, with 11 bases between the two ends. CDR3 sequence (DNA): TGTGCCAGTAGTATAGAAAGGGGGAGCATGAACACTGAAGCTTTCTTT. Translated: CASSIERGSMNTEAFF.

This chain joins TRBV18 and TRBJ1-1, with D tentatively TRBD1 (5 bases). The germline V gene has CDR1 KGHSH and CDR2 LQKENI. This CDR3 spans 15 amino acids. Trimming cost V 2 bases and J 1 base, with 11 bases left between them. CDR3 sequence (DNA): TGTGCCAGCTCACCAACGGTCGGGGGGAACACTGAAGCTTTCTTT. Its protein product is CASSPTVGGNTEAFF.

The gene calls are TRBV6-5 and TRBJ1-2; TRBD1 matches 8 bases. Per germline, CDR1 MNHEY and CDR2 SVGAGI. The CDR3 is 15 residues long. The J segment lost 0 bases and the V segment lost 6 bases, leaving 6 bases of the junction unmatched. The CDR3, as DNA: TGTGCCAGCAGGGCTGGACAGGGCTCTAACTATGGCTACACCTTC. Its protein is CASRAGQGSNYGYTF.

The chain employs TRBV5-1 and TRBJ2-3; 10 bases fit TRBD2. The germline gives CDR1 SGHRS, CDR2 YFSETQ. V lost 2 bases and J lost 9; bases outside the gene matches: 9. CDR3 size: 15 residues. CDR3 protein: CASSFLAGEAETQYF. The CDR3 DNA reads TGCGCCAGCAGCTTCCTAGCGGGAGAAGCGGAGACGCAGTATTTT.

This clone was seen a single time. The chain joins TRBV7-8 to TRBJ2-7; TRBD1 matches 11 bases. CDR1 and CDR2 from the germline V gene are SGHVS and FQNEAQ. The CDR3 contains 16 residues. The J segment lost 7 bases and the V segment lost 4 bases, leaving 12 bases of the junction unmatched. The CDR3 coding sequence is TGTGCCAGCAGCTCACTGCAGGGACAGGGGGAGGGGGAGCAGTACTTC. This gives the protein CASSSLQGQGEGEQYF.

The chain is built from TRBV5-1 and TRBJ1-1, with D possibly matching TRBD1 (5 bases). Trimming left V 4 bases short and J 12 bases short, with 16 bases between. Per the germline V gene, CDR1 is SGHRS and CDR2 is YFSETQ. The CDR3 runs to 12 residues. The CDR3 protein is CASSPTMGGTFF. Written as DNA, the CDR3 is TGCGCCAGCAGCCCAACAATGGGGGGTACTTTCTTT.

The chain uses TRBV7-2 and TRBJ2-7; D perhaps matches TRBD1 (5 bases). The CDR3 sequence is 14 residues long. The V gene lost 6 bases and the J gene lost 0 bases, with 12 bases spanning the gap. Looked up from germline, CDR1 is SGHTA and CDR2 is FQGNSA. The CDR3 region is CASRWTLSSYEQYF. The CDR3 DNA follows: TGTGCCAGCAGATGGACACTGAGCTCCTACGAGCAGTACTTC.

The rearrangement joins TRBV6-6 to TRBJ2-1; 11 nucleotides match TRBD2. V lost 6 bases to trimming and J lost 2 bases; unmatched junction nucleotides: 12. The V gene's germline CDR1 is MNHNY and CDR2 SVGAGI (reference sequence). This CDR3 has 18 residues. CDR3 DNA: TGTGCCAGCAGCCGAGGACTAGCGGGCGCCGCCACCTACAATGAGCAGTTCTTC. It yields the protein CASSRGLAGAATYNEQFF.

The chain joins TRBV7-2 to TRBJ2-3; a possible D gene is TRBD2 (6 bases). V was pared by 9 bases and J by 0 bases, with 16 bases between. The CDR3 contains 15 residues. Looked up from germline, CDR1 is SGHTA and CDR2 is FQGNSA. The CDR3 spells CASLSSGRSTDTQYF. In nucleotides, the CDR3 is TGTGCCAGTCTGAGTAGCGGAAGAAGCACAGATACGCAGTATTTT.

The gene calls are TRBV29-1 and TRBJ2-5, with D possibly being TRBD2 (5 bases). From germline, CDR1 is SQVTM and CDR2 ANQGSEA. The CDR3 loop spans 14 amino acids. Trimming removed 5 bases from V and 0 bases from J, with 13 bases in between. As DNA, the CDR3 is TGCAGCGTTCGAGGTTGGAGGAACCAAGAGACCCAGTACTTC. Its protein is CSVRGWRNQETQYF.

V gene TRBV29-1 combines with J gene TRBJ1-2; tentative D call: TRBD1 (6 bases). Germline V gene data show CDR1 as SQVTM and CDR2 as ANQGSEA. The V and J ends lost 7 bases and 0 bases respectively, with 12 bases between them. The CDR3 is 13 residues long. The CDR3: CSAGDTANYGYTF. Here the CDR3 DNA reads TGCAGCGCTGGGGACACTGCTAACTATGGCTACACCTTC.

The V call is TRBV2, the J call TRBJ2-2, with D hard to call. CDR3 length: 13 residues. V dropped 4 bases and J dropped 4 bases, with 7 bases sitting between them. Germline V gene data show CDR1 as SNHLY and CDR2 as FYNNEI. CDR3 nucleotides: TGTGCCAGCAGTGGCCTATCCACCGGGGAGCTGTTTTTT. Residues: CASSGLSTGELFF.

The sample holds a few counts of this clone. The CDR3 here is CASSGTGQGYNSPLHF. For the CDR3, the DNA is TGTGCCAGCAGCGGCACGGGACAGGGTTATAATTCACCCCTCCACTTT. This chain uses TRBV2 with TRBJ1-6; TRBD1 matches 9 bases. Trimming removed 6 bases from V and 4 bases from J; junction bases left unmatched: 7. This CDR3 contains 16 residues. Germline loops: CDR1 SNHLY, CDR2 FYNNEI.

This clone was observed once. The gene calls are TRBV6-5 and TRBJ1-1; 10 bases fit TRBD1. CDR1 is MNHEY and CDR2 is SVGAGI in the germline V gene. The CDR3 has 15 amino acids. V shed 6 bases, J shed 3 bases, and the junction held 7 bases outside the gene matches. CDR3 residues: CASRGTGAGDTEAFF. The CDR3 DNA sequence: TGTGCCAGCAGGGGGACAGGGGCTGGGGACACTGAAGCTTTCTTT.

The chain couples TRBV29-1 to TRBJ1-1; TRBD1 matches at 7 bases. The CDR3 spans 15 residues. Trimming at V came to 7 bases and at J to 1 base, leaving 12 bases not matched to a gene. Germline CDR1 reads SQVTM; CDR2 reads ANQGSEA. The CDR3 region has the DNA TGCAGCGCGACCGTAAGGGGGCCGAAGAACACTGAAGCTTTCTTT. This translates into CSATVRGPKNTEAFF.

This chain connects TRBV5-6 to TRBJ1-4, with TRBD1 as a possible D gene (5 bases). CDR3 size: 15 residues. From germline, CDR1 is SGHDT and CDR2 YYEEEE. Trimming pared 0 bases from V and 8 bases from J, leaving 14 bases between. The chain's CDR3 is CASSLVPGVEEKLFF. The CDR3 nucleotides are TGTGCCAGCAGCTTGGTCCCGGGGGTTGAGGAAAAACTGTTTTTT.

This rearrangement joins TRBV21-1 to TRBJ1-2. TRBV21-1 is noted as a pseudogene. This CDR3 is 11 amino acids long. The CDR3 loop is CASSPLYGYTF. CDR3 bases: TGTGCCAGCAGCCCCCTTTATGGCTACACCTTC.

The rearrangement links TRBV3-1 (or the pseudogene TRBV3-2) to TRBJ2-7; TRBD2 is a possible D gene (6 bases). Germline-derived CDR1 and CDR2 are LGHDT and YNNKEL (reference sequence). The CDR3 has 13 amino acids. Trimming removed 4 bases at V and 7 bases at J, with 14 bases between. For the CDR3, the DNA is TGTGCCAGCAGCCGGGACTCCTTTACGGAGCAGTACTTC. It specifies CASSRDSFTEQYF.

V is TRBV27 and J is TRBJ2-7; maybe TRBD2 (5 bases). The germline CDR1 and CDR2 sequences are MNHEY and SMNVEV (reference sequence). The CDR3 covers 14 residues. Trimming took off 5 bases at V and 4 bases at J, with 15 bases between the two ends. CDR3: CASSPTSLGYEQYF. CDR3 DNA sequence: TGTGCCAGCAGTCCTACTAGTTTAGGTTACGAGCAGTACTTC.

A note on this clone: Germline is not matched at one junction end, which may reflect a read error. The chain is built from TRBV16 and TRBJ2-1; maybe TRBD2 (5 bases). CDR1 KGHSY and CDR2 FQNENV come from the germline V gene. The CDR3 has 15 residues. This CDR3 reads CASSQGSRGYNEQFF. The CDR3 bases are TGTGCCAGTAGCCAAGGGTCCCGGGGCTACAATGAGCAGTTCTTC.

This clone came up once. The genes are TRBV18 and TRBJ2-5, with 7 bases fitting TRBD1. Germline-derived CDR1 and CDR2 are KGHSH and LQKENI. Trimming took 5 bases from V and 3 from J; bases not matched to a gene: 6. The CDR3 sequence is 14 residues long. Here the CDR3 reads CASSIRQGKETQYF. The CDR3 DNA is TGTGCCAGCTCAATCAGACAGGGTAAAGAGACCCAGTACTTC.

This clone was counted a few times. The chain links TRBV10-3 to TRBJ2-6; 7 bases map to TRBD2. CDR3 size: 16 residues. J lost 1 base, V lost 6 bases, and 6 bases had no gene match. CDR1 is ENHRY, CDR2 SYGVKD, per germline. The CDR3 bases are TGTGCCATCAGCGGATTCGGGGGGTCTGGGGCCAACGTCCTGACTTTC. This codes for CAISGFGGSGANVLTF.

J is TRBJ1-3 and V is TRBV5-1, with 8 bases fitting TRBD1. The CDR3 is 17 amino acids. Germline V lookup: CDR1 SGHRS, CDR2 YFSETQ. V trimming: 0 bases; J trimming: 0 bases; junction bases outside the gene matches: 5. CDR3 residues: CASSLVAGGPSGNTIYF. The CDR3 DNA follows: TGCGCCAGCAGCTTGGTAGCAGGGGGCCCCTCTGGAAACACCATATATTTT.

V is TRBV3-1 (or the pseudogene TRBV3-2) and J is TRBJ2-7, with D maybe TRBD1 (5 bases). The CDR3 sequence is 14 residues long. Deletions cut 4 bases from V and 7 bases from J, with 17 bases between. Germline loops: CDR1 LGHDT, CDR2 YNNKEL (reference sequence). The CDR3 DNA sequence: TGTGCCAGCAGCCGACCCAGGGAACCCGGTGAGCAGTACTTC. It translates to CASSRPREPGEQYF.